The T cell receptor (beta chain) under discussion was sequenced for a study of blood T cell repertoires in COVID-19. Study-level information: Sites across the United States, Italy and Spain contributed samples from acute and convalescent COVID-19. Nucleic acid was either cDNA or gDNA, and it came from T cells, B-cell-depleted T cells, or PBMCs.

It was during active infection that Seattle patients were enrolled and then longitudinally followed. Authors' processing steps: Estimated nucleated cell counts came from reference gene primer amplification. The assay was immunoSEQ multiplex PCR, and TCRdb's table has in-frame clones only and misses some. The DNA gave D and trimming, while V, J and clone size come from that table. The data hold some 150,000 clones, with 84% observed a single time. This CDR3 contains 15 residues. Trimming took 0 bases from V and 5 from J; bases not matched to a gene: 4. Looked up from germline, CDR1 is LNHNV and CDR2 is YYDKDF (reference sequence).

This receptor was taken from a woman between 70 and 85 years old with COVID-19, enrolled during active disease. The chain couples TRBV15 to TRBJ1-2; 9 nucleotides line up with TRBD1. What was sequenced was peripheral blood. The CDR3 region has the DNA TGTGCCACCAGCAGAGATGGGGACAGGGCGTATGGCTACACCTTC. Translated: CATSRDGDRAYGYTF.